This TCR beta chain was documented in a study of glioma-infiltrating T cells after dendritic cell vaccination. On the study more broadly: Treatment, given 2003 to 2012, was autologous tumor lysate-pulsed dendritic cell vaccination.

The data were produced by immunoSEQ multiplex PCR, yet TCRdb's version contains in-frame clones alone and is incomplete. The sample consists of 90,000 to 110,000 clones, 85% to 90% of them appearing once. Time point of the sample: after dendritic cell vaccination, including at tumor progression/relapse. The source was blood, collected after dendritic cell vaccination. This receptor was identified in a human donor with glioblastoma.

This chain's CDR3 is CASSQPADTQYF. For the CDR3, the DNA is TGCGCCAGCAGTCAACCCGCAGATACGCAGTATTTT. V is TRBV4-1 and J is TRBJ2-3; D is unresolved. V was pared by 6 bases and J by 4 bases, with 8 bases between. The CDR3 length is 12 residues. In germline, CDR1 is MGHRA, CDR2 YSYEKL.